This TCR beta chain was profiled in a study of blood T cell repertoires in COVID-19. Participants came from around 25 US areas, aged roughly 18 to 89 years. Cohort allocation depended upon clinical history that participants reported. Before being deemed recovered, Cohort 3 donors had two negative PCRs, clearance, or symptom resolution. Trimming shortened V by 6 bases and J by 1 base, and 10 bases separated the two germline ends. The CDR3 sequence is 14 residues long. Looked up from germline, CDR1 is MNHEY and CDR2 is SMNVEV (reference sequence). This clone was observed once. Data came from immunoSEQ multiplex PCR; TCRdb stores just in-frame clones and leaves some out. Of over 350,000 clones in the sample, roughly 89% are singletons; the top ten hold 10%.

The chain has TRBV27 and TRBJ1-3; D is ambiguous. The sample was PBMCs or T cells enriched from blood (not recorded which). The sequence derives from a woman in her forties or fifties who had recovered from COVID-19. The CDR3 protein is CASSPAGSGNTIYF. The CDR3 region has the DNA TGTGCCAGCAGCCCTGCGGGGTCTGGAAACACCATATATTTT.